This note documents a single TCR beta chain sequence. Its matching antigen is unknown. This sample stems from a study of cytomegalovirus exposure and HLA in healthy donors. Study-wide results and limits: Among the CMV-associated chains, three were confirmed in vitro as specific for CMV antigens. Across HLA loci, a later analysis found differing TCR association rates, with DRB1 most and HLA-C fewest.

After removal of 3 bases from V and 0 bases from J, the junction contained 9 bases not matched to a gene. The CDR3 runs to 18 residues. CDR1 and CDR2 (germline): SEHNR, FQNEAQ (reference sequence). Researchers ran the PCR with 60 Vbeta and 13 Jbeta primers. Repertoires were generated with immunoSEQ multiplex PCR, while TCRdb's copy carries only in-frame clones and drops some. Of about 160,000 clones listed, roughly 78% are singletons. This chain links TRBV7-9 with TRBJ2-2, with 8 bases lining up with TRBD2. The source of this sequence is a man aged 35 to 55 in good health and CMV-seronegative. The sequenced material came from PBMCs. CDR3 nucleotide sequence: TGTGCCAGCAGCTTGCGTACTAGCGGCACCGCGAACACCGGGGAGCTGTTTTTT. It codes for CASSLRTSGTANTGELFF.